The entry below gives a single T cell receptor beta chain sequence along with its context. Its antigen is unknown. The data belong to a study of cytomegalovirus exposure and HLA in healthy donors. A multiplex PCR was run with 60 Vbeta primers and 13 Jbeta primers. Generated by immunoSEQ multiplex PCR, the TCRdb table keeps only in-frame clones and is missing some. The sample consists of 100,000 to 150,000 clones, under 90% of them appearing once. CDR1 and CDR2 (germline): SEHNR, FQNEAQ (reference sequence). CDR3 size: 14 residues. Whole-study findings and limits: A missense variant in DCLRE1C was later tied to TCR beta V- and J-gene trimming. Indistinguishable V segments, including TRBV6-2 and TRBV6-3, were excluded.

The sequenced sample consisted of PBMCs. This rearrangement joins TRBV7-9 to TRBJ1-5; 8 bases are shared with TRBD1. The clonotype originates from a woman between 40 and 50 years old in good health and CMV-seropositive. This CDR3 reads CSIDLPGGGQPQHF. The DNA of the CDR3 is TGTTCCATCGATCTTCCAGGGGGCGGTCAGCCCCAGCATTTT. The full variable domain, with the rest looked up from reference TRBV7-9 and TRBJ1-5, is DTGVSQNPRHKITKRGQNVTFRCDPISEHNRLYWYRQTLGQGPEFLTYFQNEAQLEKSRLLSDRFSAERPKGSFSTLEIQRTEQGDSAMYLCSIDLPGGGQPQHFGDGTRLSIL.